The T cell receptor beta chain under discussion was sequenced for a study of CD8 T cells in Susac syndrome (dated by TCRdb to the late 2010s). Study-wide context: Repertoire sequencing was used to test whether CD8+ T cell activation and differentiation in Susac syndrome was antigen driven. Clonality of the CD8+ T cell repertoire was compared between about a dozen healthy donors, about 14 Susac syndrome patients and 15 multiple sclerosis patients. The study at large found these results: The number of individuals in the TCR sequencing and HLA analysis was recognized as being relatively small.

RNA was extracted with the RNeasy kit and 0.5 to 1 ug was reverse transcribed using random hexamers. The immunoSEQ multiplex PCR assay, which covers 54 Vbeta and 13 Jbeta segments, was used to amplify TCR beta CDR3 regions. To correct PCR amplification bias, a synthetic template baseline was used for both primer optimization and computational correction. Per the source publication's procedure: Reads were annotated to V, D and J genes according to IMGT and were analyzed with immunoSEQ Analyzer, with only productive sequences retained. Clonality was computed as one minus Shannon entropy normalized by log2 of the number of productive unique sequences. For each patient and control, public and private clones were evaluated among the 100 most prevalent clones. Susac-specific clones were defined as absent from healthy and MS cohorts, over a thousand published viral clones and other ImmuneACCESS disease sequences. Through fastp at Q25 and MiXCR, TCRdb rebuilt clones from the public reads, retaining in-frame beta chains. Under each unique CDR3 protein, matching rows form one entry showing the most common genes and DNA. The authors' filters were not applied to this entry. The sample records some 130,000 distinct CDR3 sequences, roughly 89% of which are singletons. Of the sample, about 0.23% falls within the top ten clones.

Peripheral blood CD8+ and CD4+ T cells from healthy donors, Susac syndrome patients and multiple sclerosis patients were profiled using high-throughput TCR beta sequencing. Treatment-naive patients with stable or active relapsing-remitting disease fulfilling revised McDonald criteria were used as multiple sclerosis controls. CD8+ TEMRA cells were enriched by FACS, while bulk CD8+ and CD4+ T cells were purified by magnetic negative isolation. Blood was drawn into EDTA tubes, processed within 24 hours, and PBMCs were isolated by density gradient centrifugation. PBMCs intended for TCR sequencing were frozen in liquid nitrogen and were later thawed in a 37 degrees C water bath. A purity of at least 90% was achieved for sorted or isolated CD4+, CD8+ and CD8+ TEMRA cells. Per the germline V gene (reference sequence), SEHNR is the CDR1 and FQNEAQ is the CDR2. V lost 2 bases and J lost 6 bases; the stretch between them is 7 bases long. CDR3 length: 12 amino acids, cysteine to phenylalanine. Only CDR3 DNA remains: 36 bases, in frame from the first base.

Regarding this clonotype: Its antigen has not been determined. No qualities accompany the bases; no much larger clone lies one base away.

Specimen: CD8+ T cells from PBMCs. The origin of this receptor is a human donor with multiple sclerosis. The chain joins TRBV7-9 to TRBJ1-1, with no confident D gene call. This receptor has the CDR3 CASSLPAPEAFF. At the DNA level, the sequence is TGTGCCAGCAGCTTACCAGCACCTGAAGCTTTCTTT.